A selection of T cell receptor beta chains follows, all from one sample in a study of shared clonotypes between healthy human individuals. Measured with immunoSEQ multiplex PCR; TCRdb has only the in-frame clones, and not every one. Among over 2 million clones, around 96% were seen once, and the ten largest hold 0.85% to 1.3%. The sample consisted of naive CD8+ T cells sorted from blood. These receptors came from a young man in good health. The CDR3 runs from the conserved cysteine through the conserved F or W. The order of the fields is V gene, clone size, D gene, J gene, CDR3 DNA, CDR3 protein. A D gene is named only where the DNA matches it firmly. Expanded clones are given a class, and other clones once, few, many or no size at all.

TRBV7-2	once	TRBD2	TRBJ2-5	TGTGCCAGCAGTTCCAACCCGCAGGGGCGGGGGGACCAAGAGACCCAGTACTTC	CASSSNPQGRGDQETQYF
TRBV9	.	.	TRBJ2-7	TGTGCCAGCAGCTTTAGCCCCGGCTCCTACGAGCAGTACTTC	CASSFSPGSYEQYF
TRBV6-1	.	.	TRBJ2-5	TGTGCCAGCAGTGAAGCGGCACAATGGTACTTC	CASSEAAQWYF
TRBV6-6	.	.	TRBJ1-2	TGTGCCAGCAGTTACTCGAACAGGAAAGCTAACTATGGCTACACCTTC	CASSYSNRKANYGYTF
TRBV4-1	.	TRBD2	TRBJ2-1	TGCGCCAGCAGCCAAGGTCCTAGCGGAGACTACAATGAGCAGTTCTTC	CASSQGPSGDYNEQFF
TRBV4-1	.	.	TRBJ1-5	TGCGCCAGCAGCCAAGAGGAGGGGAACGGGAATCAGCCCCAGCATTTT	CASSQEEGNGNQPQHF
TRBV6-1	.	.	TRBJ2-3	TGTGCCAGCAGTGAAGCGAGTTGGGGTGGCCCAGATACGCAGTATTTT	CASSEASWGGPDTQYF
TRBV5-1	.	TRBD2	TRBJ2-3	TGCGCCAGCAGCCCGGAGCGGGGATACACAGATACGCAGTATTTT	CASSPERGYTDTQYF
TRBV13	.	.	TRBJ2-7	TGTGCCAGCAGCGGACCCGGGACTCACTCCTACGAGCAGTACTTC	CASSGPGTHSYEQYF
TRBV27	.	TRBD1	TRBJ2-7	TGTGCCAGCAGTCCCTCCGGGGACAGGGGGTACGAGCAGTACTTC	CASSPSGDRGYEQYF
TRBV4-1	few	TRBD2	TRBJ2-3	TGCGCCAGCAGCCTCCTAGCGGGGGGTAGCACAGATACGCAGTATTTT	CASSLLAGGSTDTQYF
TRBV2	.	.	TRBJ1-1	TGTGCCGGGTTAGGACTGATCACTGAAGCTTTCTTT	CAGLGLITEAFF
TRBV4-3	once	.	TRBJ2-1	TGCGCCAGCAGCCCAGGACTGTTGCTTGCTGAGCAGTTCTTC	CASSPGLLLAEQFF
TRBV27	once	.	TRBJ2-3	TGTGCCAGCAGTCCTGGGGGGATCGGCACAGATACGCAGTATTTT	CASSPGGIGTDTQYF
TRBV29-1	once	.	TRBJ2-7	TGCAGCGTCACCGGGGGCTACGAGCAGTACTTC	CSVTGGYEQYF
TRBV5-1	once	TRBD2	TRBJ2-5	TGCGCCAGCAGCCCCGGACTAGCGGAGACCCAGTACTTC	CASSPGLAETQYF
TRBV19	.	.	TRBJ1-1	TGTGCCAGTAGTGAGACAGGCCTGAACACTGAAGCTTTCTTT	CASSETGLNTEAFF